The following is a TCR beta chain sequence with its context. The data belong to a study of blood T cell repertoires in COVID-19. Study in general: Sites across the United States, Italy and Spain contributed samples from acute and convalescent COVID-19.

The germline V gene encodes CDR1 SSHAT and CDR2 FNYEAQ (reference sequence). V lost 2 bases to trimming and J lost 1 base; unmatched junction nucleotides: 3. The CDR3 length is 15 residues. Here immunoSEQ multiplex PCR was the method, and the copy in TCRdb shows in-frame clones only, minus some. The sample yields roughly 87,000 clones, roughly 84% seen once. This TCR came from a woman aged 55-70 years with acute or convalescent COVID-19. The sequencing sample was made of peripheral blood. This chain uses TRBV7-7 with TRBJ2-3; TRBD2 matches at 7 bases. This CDR3 reads CASSLLAGGTDTQYF. The CDR3 DNA reads as TGTGCCAGCAGCTTACTTGCGGGGGGCACAGATACGCAGTATTTT. Together with reference TRBV7-7 and TRBJ2-3, the CDR3 gives the full variable domain: GAGVSQSPRYKVTKRGQDVTLRCDPISSHATLYWYQQALGQGPEFLTYFNYEAQPDKSGLPSDRFSAERPEGSISTLTIQRTEQRDSAMYRCASSLLAGGTDTQYFGPGTRLTVL.